This T cell receptor (beta chain) derives from a study of cytomegalovirus exposure and HLA in healthy donors. The V gene end was trimmed by 0 bases and the J gene end by 0 bases; junction bases not matched to a gene: 3. Germline-derived CDR1 and CDR2 are SGHRS and YFSETQ. This CDR3 has 17 amino acids. The PCR employed 60 Vbeta primers together with 13 Jbeta primers. The assay was immunoSEQ multiplex PCR, and TCRdb's table has in-frame clones only and misses some. The listing contains 65,000 to 80,000 clones. The chain uses TRBV5-1 and TRBJ2-2; TRBD1 agrees at 9 bases. This TCR came from a man younger than 45 in good health and CMV-seronegative. Sequencing was carried out using PBMCs. The CDR3 loop is CASSLVRTGANTGELFF. CDR3 sequence (DNA): TGCGCCAGCAGCTTGGTACGGACAGGGGCGAACACCGGGGAGCTGTTTTTT.